These 25 T cell receptor beta chains originate from one sample sequenced in a study of cytomegalovirus exposure and HLA in healthy donors. The primer mix had 60 Vbeta and 13 Jbeta primers. Libraries were prepared by immunoSEQ multiplex PCR; TCRdb keeps only in-frame clonotypes and omits some of them. The sample shows 50,000 to 75,000 clones, 75% to 85% of them seen only once. The sequencing input was PBMCs. The receptors shown here come from a human donor in good health.

This chain connects TRBV11-1 to TRBJ2-1; 14 bases line up with TRBD2. The ends lost 5 bases at V and 4 bases at J; junction bases unmatched: 4. CDR3 size: 16 residues. From germline, CDR1 is SGHAT and CDR2 FQDESV (reference sequence). The CDR3 bases are TGTGCCAGCAGCCGCCGACTAGCGGGGGGGTACAATGAGCAGTTCTTC. Its translation: CASSRRLAGGYNEQFF.

As regards this clone: In the same sample, other DNA sequences code for this CDR3. This chain connects TRBV18 to TRBJ2-7; 13 bases align to TRBD2. After removal of 8 bases from V and 6 bases from J, the junction contained 4 bases not matched to a gene. CDR1 is KGHSH and CDR2 is LQKENI in the germline V gene. This CDR3 is built from 13 residues. CDR3 loop: CASGTSGIREQYF. The CDR3 nucleotides are TGTGCCAGCGGGACTAGCGGGATCCGCGAGCAGTACTTC.

The CDR3 DNA reads as TGTGCCAGCACCCGGACTAGCGGGGGTTACGAGCAGTACTTC. Its protein is CASTRTSGGYEQYF. V gene TRBV25-1 combines with J gene TRBJ2-7; 13 bases map to TRBD2. Germline values: CDR1 MGHDK, CDR2 SYGVNS. The CDR3 has 14 amino acids. J was trimmed by 4 bases and V by 7 bases; bases with no gene match: 4.

The chain couples TRBV5-1 to TRBJ2-7; a weak D match, TRBD2 (6 bases). V lost 5 bases and J 5 bases, leaving 20 bases between the germline ends. Per germline, CDR1 SGHRS and CDR2 YFSETQ. This CDR3 region has 15 residues. CDR3 in DNA: TGCGCCAGCAGGGTGGGTGCGGGAAGCGCGGACGAGCAGTACTTC. This codes for CASRVGAGSADEQYF. The entire variable domain, with the rest obtained from reference TRBV5-1 and TRBJ2-7, is as follows: KAGVTQTPRYLIKTRGQQVTLSCSPISGHRSVSWYQQTPGQGLQFLFEYFSETQRNKGNFPGRFSGRQFSNSRSEMNVSTLELGDSALYLCASRVGAGSADEQYFGPGTRLTVT.

The chain is built from TRBV9 and TRBJ2-3; TRBD1 matches 7 bases. Germline V lookup: CDR1 SGDLS, CDR2 YYNGEE. The CDR3 covers 16 residues. The V and J ends lost 0 bases and 1 base, in that order; junction bases with no gene match: 5. CDR3 sequence: CASSVGKGAGTDTQYF. As DNA, the CDR3 is TGTGCCAGCAGCGTAGGAAAGGGGGCGGGCACAGATACGCAGTATTTT. The complete variable domain, with remaining parts taken from reference TRBV9 and TRBJ2-3, reads DSGVTQTPKHLITATGQRVTLRCSPRSGDLSVYWYQQSLDQGLQFLIQYYNGEERAKGNILERFSAQQFPDLHSELNLSSLELGDSALYFCASSVGKGAGTDTQYFGPGTRLTVL.

This chain joins TRBV7-8 and TRBJ1-1; D ambiguous. Germline V CDR1 and CDR2: SGHVS, FQNEAQ. CDR3 length: 15 residues. V lost 0 bases to trimming and J lost 1 base, with 9 bases between them. Written as DNA, the CDR3 is TGTGCCAGCAGCTTAGCGGGCAGCCCGAACACTGAAGCTTTCTTT. This translates into CASSLAGSPNTEAFF. Full variable domain (outside the CDR3, taken from reference TRBV7-8 and TRBJ1-1): GAGVSQSPRYKVAKRGQDVALRCDPISGHVSLFWYQQALGQGPEFLTYFQNEAQLDKSGLPSDRFFAERPEGSVSTLKIQRTQQEDSAVYLCASSLAGSPNTEAFFGQGTRLTVV.

V usage is TRBV5-6 and J usage is TRBJ2-1; possibly TRBD2 for D (6 bases). Between the trimmed V and J ends, which lost 0 bases and 5 bases, there was a span of 12 bases. CDR3 length: 15 amino acids. Per the germline V gene, CDR1 is SGHDT and CDR2 is YYEEEE. The CDR3 nucleotides are TGTGCCAGCAGCTTGGCCCGGGACTCGAACAATGAGCAGTTCTTC. Its translation: CASSLARDSNNEQFF.

This clone was observed a handful of times. The chain employs TRBV10-2 and TRBJ2-1; tentative D call: TRBD1 (8 bases). Trimming took 8 bases from V and 0 from J, leaving 29 bases between them. This CDR3 is built from 20 residues. CDR1 and CDR2 from the germline V gene are WSHSY and SAAADI. For the CDR3, the DNA is TGCGCCAGCTACCAGATTCCACAGGGGGGGGGAAATTCCTCCTACAATGAGCAGTTCTTC. This sequence encodes CASYQIPQGGGNSSYNEQFF.

This chain connects TRBV4-2 to TRBJ1-1, with a tentative D call TRBD1 (5 bases). Germline V CDR1 and CDR2: LGHNA, YNFKEQ. Trimming took off 0 bases at V and 10 bases at J, with 30 bases between the two ends. The CDR3 contains 19 residues. The CDR3 is CASSQERLGGTGQIGRAFF. The CDR3 DNA is TGTGCCAGCAGCCAAGAAAGGCTAGGAGGGACGGGCCAAATAGGGAGAGCTTTCTTT.

The chain couples TRBV4-2 to TRBJ2-3; D gene uncertain. Trimming removed 0 bases at V and 5 bases at J, with 3 bases between. This CDR3 is built from 12 residues. The germline gives CDR1 LGHNA, CDR2 YNFKEQ. The CDR3 nucleotides are TGTGCCAGCAGCCAAGAACTAGATACGCAGTATTTT. Encoded protein: CASSQELDTQYF.

J is TRBJ2-3 and V is TRBV12-5, with a tentative D call TRBD2 (5 bases). CDR3 length equals 18 residues. Trimming took off 0 bases at V and 4 bases at J, with 20 bases between the two ends. CDR1 is LGHNT, CDR2 FRNRAP, per germline. Written as DNA, the CDR3 is TGTGCTAGTGGTTTGGTATTAGACGGTCAGAAGGGAGCAGATACGCAGTATTTT. Translation: CASGLVLDGQKGADTQYF.

The chain combines TRBV27 with TRBJ2-3; weak D call: TRBD2 (6 bases). V was pared by 3 bases and J by 1 base, with 14 bases between. This CDR3 spans 16 amino acids. Per the germline V gene, CDR1 is MNHEY and CDR2 is SMNVEV (reference sequence). CDR3 protein: CASSFLSRRGTDTQYF. The CDR3, as DNA: TGTGCCAGCAGTTTCCTCTCGAGGAGGGGCACAGATACGCAGTATTTT.

Details on this clone: The same CDR3 arises from other DNA sequences in this sample as well. The rearrangement links TRBV11-1 to TRBJ2-1, with 7 bases fitting TRBD1. CDR3 length equals 16 residues. CDR1 and CDR2 from the germline V gene are SGHAT and FQDESV (reference sequence). V shed 2 bases, J shed 2 bases, and the junction held 6 bases outside the gene matches. CDR3 nucleotides: TGTGCCAGCAGCTTACGGGGACAGCCTACCTACAATGAGCAGTTCTTC. The encoded protein is CASSLRGQPTYNEQFF.

This clone has only one observation. The genes are TRBV30 and TRBJ2-4, with TRBD1 as a possible D gene (6 bases). Trimming pared 2 bases from V and 2 bases from J, leaving 10 bases between. The V gene's germline CDR1 is GTSNPN and CDR2 SVGIG (reference sequence). The length of the CDR3 is 14 residues. The CDR3 region has the DNA TGTGCCTGGAGTCCGACAGGATCCAAAAACATTCAGTACTTC. Translated, it gives CAWSPTGSKNIQYF.

The gene calls are TRBV9 and TRBJ2-3; D may be TRBD1 (6 bases). V lost 10 bases, J lost 4 bases, and 16 bases lay in between. The CDR3 runs 13 residues. Germline V gene lookup returns CDR1 SGDLS and CDR2 YYNGEE. The CDR3 loop is CAGYRVLADTQYF. The CDR3 bases are TGTGCCGGATACAGGGTTTTGGCAGATACGCAGTATTTT.

The chain uses TRBV28 and TRBJ2-1; maybe TRBD1 (6 bases). The V end lost 6 bases, the J end lost 5 bases, and 20 bases lay between the germline ends. CDR1 is MDHEN and CDR2 is SYDVKM in the germline V gene. There are 16 residues in the CDR3. The CDR3 sequence is CASSSNPRDIDNEQFF. The CDR3 DNA is TGTGCCAGCAGCTCAAATCCCCGGGACATTGACAATGAGCAGTTCTTC.

The rearrangement links TRBV19 to TRBJ2-1, with 14 bases lining up with TRBD2. J was trimmed by 9 bases and V by 7 bases; bases with no gene match: 14. This CDR3 has 17 residues. CDR1 and CDR2 from the germline V gene are LNHDA and SQIVND (reference sequence). CDR3 sequence: CASIGGGLAGDVGEQFF. The CDR3 nucleotides read TGTGCCAGTATTGGGGGGGGACTAGCGGGAGACGTAGGTGAGCAGTTCTTC.

On this clone: The germline gene is not matched at one end of the junction; a read error may be the cause. V is TRBV2 and J is TRBJ1-5; 8 bases map to TRBD1. Germline values: CDR1 SNHLY, CDR2 FYNNEI. The CDR3 covers 15 residues. The DNA for the CDR3 is TGTGCCAGCAGCGAAGGGACAGGTAGCAATCAGCCCCAGCATTTT. Translated: CASSEGTGSNQPQHF.

The rearrangement uses TRBV5-1 and TRBJ2-1; 7 nucleotides agree with TRBD1. There are 16 residues in the CDR3. Trimming cost V 0 bases and J 2 bases; bases outside gene matches: 5. The germline gives CDR1 SGHRS, CDR2 YFSETQ. CDR3 in amino acids: CASSLGQGTTYNEQFF. DNA of the CDR3: TGCGCCAGCAGCTTGGGACAGGGAACCACCTACAATGAGCAGTTCTTC.

V is TRBV15 and J is TRBJ2-5; no clear D. This CDR3 contains 13 residues. The germline CDR1 and CDR2 sequences are LNHNV and YYDKDF (reference sequence). Trimming took off 0 bases at V and 5 bases at J, with 7 bases between the two ends. The CDR3 nucleotides are TGTGCCACCAGCAGAGATCTTCGGGAGACCCAGTACTTC. Protein product: CATSRDLRETQYF.

The CDR3 sequence is CAITSGRDAYEQYF. For the CDR3, the DNA is TGTGCCATCACAAGCGGGAGAGACGCCTACGAGCAGTACTTC. This sequence joins TRBV10-3 and TRBJ2-5, with 8 bases that match TRBD2. The J call is uncertain, as TRBJ2-7 better fits the DNA end. Germline-derived CDR1 and CDR2 are ENHRY and SYGVKD. This CDR3 spans 14 amino acids.

The rearrangement joins TRBV4-3 to TRBJ2-1; D not resolved. V was pared by 0 bases and J by 2 bases, with 11 bases between. The CDR3 runs 16 residues. Germline CDR1 LGHNA, CDR2 YSLEER. The chain's CDR3 is CASSQESTPTYNEQFF. The CDR3 nucleotides read TGCGCCAGCAGCCAAGAATCCACTCCTACCTACAATGAGCAGTTCTTC.

This chain uses TRBV18 with TRBJ1-4; 9 nucleotides align to TRBD1. Germline trimming cut 2 bases from V and 6 bases from J; bases unmatched to any gene: 4. The germline CDR1 and CDR2 sequences are KGHSH and LQKENI. This CDR3 is 15 amino acids long. The CDR3 spells CASSPLGQGHEKLFF. CDR3 DNA sequence: TGTGCCAGCTCACCATTGGGACAGGGCCATGAAAAACTGTTTTTT.

This clone was observed a few times. This chain joins TRBV5-4 and TRBJ2-1; 9 bases are shared with TRBD2. This CDR3 is 15 amino acids long. CDR1 and CDR2 (germline): SGHNT, YYREEE (reference sequence). J gave up 4 bases and V 2 bases, and 4 bases lay outside the gene matches. CDR3 loop: CASSLGLANYNEQFF. The CDR3 nucleotides read TGTGCCAGCAGCTTAGGACTAGCGAATTACAATGAGCAGTTCTTC.

The chain combines TRBV30 with TRBJ2-5, with 10 bases identical to TRBD2. V lost 4 bases, J lost 1 base, and 6 bases stayed unmatched. The CDR3 length is 15 residues. The germline V gene encodes CDR1 GTSNPN and CDR2 SVGIG (reference sequence). CDR3 bases: TGTGCCTGGAAGAAAGCGGGAGGGATCCAAGAGACCCAGTACTTC. Encoded protein: CAWKKAGGIQETQYF.